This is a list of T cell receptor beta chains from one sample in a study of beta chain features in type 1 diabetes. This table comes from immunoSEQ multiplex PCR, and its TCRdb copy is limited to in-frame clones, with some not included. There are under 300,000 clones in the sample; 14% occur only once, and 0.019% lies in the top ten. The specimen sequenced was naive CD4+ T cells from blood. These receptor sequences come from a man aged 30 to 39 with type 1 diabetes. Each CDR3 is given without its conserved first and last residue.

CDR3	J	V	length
ASSPQGAKDYGYT	TRBJ1-2	TRBV6-1	13
ASRNDRKQY	TRBJ2-7	TRBV27	9
ASSPRATSGTYEQY	TRBJ2-7	TRBV18	14
ASRYSGGMYQETQY	TRBJ2-5	TRBV5-1	14
ASCVAVAGGANTGELF	TRBJ2-2	TRBV7-9	16
ASSAGTAFTYGYT	TRBJ1-2	TRBV11-2	13
ASSPGLVSQETQY	TRBJ2-5	TRBV5-1	13
ASSRPGSAGAGEAF	TRBJ1-1	TRBV4-2	14
ASSPGEETQY	TRBJ2-5	TRBV11-3	10
ASSRTDEQY	TRBJ2-7	TRBV9	9
ASSPRDSIYGYT	TRBJ1-2	TRBV6-5	12
AISRDRDIYGYT	TRBJ1-2	TRBV10-3	12
ASSFALDTQY	TRBJ2-3	TRBV11-3	10
ASSYTEPQAASPLH	TRBJ1-6	TRBV6-5	14
ASSLVLSYNEQF	TRBJ2-1	TRBV7-9	12
ASRAGGGDTEAF	TRBJ1-1	TRBV18	12
ASSDRGSTTGEQY	TRBJ2-7	TRBV9	13
ASSEPGLAGNEQF	TRBJ2-1	TRBV5-1	13
ASRRDRGTDTQY	TRBJ2-3	TRBV7-2	12
ASSPSGTPETQY	TRBJ2-5	TRBV18	12
ASSPRQVPNTEAF	TRBJ1-1	TRBV4-2	13
ASSVATLSGELF	TRBJ2-2	TRBV9	12
ASSLEGADNSPLH	TRBJ1-6	TRBV5-1	13
ASSLQAGSYEQY	TRBJ2-7	TRBV5-1	12
ASSLNSNSNQPQH	TRBJ1-5	TRBV7-9	13
ASSLDLQGPEQY	TRBJ2-7	TRBV7-9	12
ASSGDMNSPLH	TRBJ1-6	TRBV2	11
ASSIARDRDQPQH	TRBJ1-5	TRBV19	13
SVGPSGSAETQY	TRBJ2-5	TRBV29-1	12
ASSARTGWRDTQY	TRBJ2-3	TRBV9	13
ASSLVRNTEAF	TRBJ1-1	TRBV11-3	11